The rows below give T cell receptor beta chains drawn from one sample of a study of shared clonotypes between healthy human individuals. Sequencing used immunoSEQ multiplex PCR; TCRdb keeps in-frame clones, though not all of them. The profile shows under 1,100,000 clones, 70% to 80% of them singletons. Sequenced input: memory CD4+ T cells from PBMCs. The receptors shown here come from a man aged 18 to 30 in good health. Some clones in this sample may be carry-over from other donors' samples. The CDR3 runs from the conserved cysteine through the conserved F or W. The D gene is left open where the match is weak. The size field is filled for only some rows; it gives once, few, many or a size class.

CDR3 length	D gene	clone size	J gene	V gene	CDR3 DNA	CDR3 protein
13	TRBD1	few	TRBJ1-2	TRBV2	TGTGCCAGCCGAAGGGGGCCGGGGGATGGCTACACCTTC	CASRRGPGDGYTF
15	TRBD1	.	TRBJ2-7	TRBV4-1	TGCGCCAGCAGCCAAGGGGACAGGGTGCCCTACGAGCAGTACTTC	CASSQGDRVPYEQYF
13	.	.	TRBJ2-3	TRBV4-2	TGTGCCAGCAGCCCAGGGTCGGCAGATACGCAGTATTTT	CASSPGSADTQYF
13	.	.	TRBJ1-1	TRBV30	TGTGCCTGGAGCGGCGGCCGTTACACTGAAGCTTTCTTT	CAWSGGRYTEAFF
14	TRBD1	.	TRBJ2-5	TRBV7-9	TGTGCCAGCAGGCTGACAGGGAGTATAGAGACCCAGTACTTC	CASRLTGSIETQYF
16	.	.	TRBJ1-2	TRBV4-1	TGCGCCAGCAGCCAACTCCATCACGACAATTCCTATGGCTACACCTTC	CASSQLHHDNSYGYTF
14	TRBD1	.	TRBJ2-5	TRBV14	TGTGCCAGCAGCCAAGTTAACAGGGGACAGACCCAGTACTTC	CASSQVNRGQTQYF
12	.	.	TRBJ1-4	TRBV5-5	TGTGCCAGCAGTTTAACCGGGGAAAAACTGTTTTTT	CASSLTGEKLFF
16	.	once	TRBJ2-3	TRBV11-1	TGTGCCAGCAGCTACAACCCACCGAACGCGGCAGATACGCAGTATTTT	CASSYNPPNAADTQYF
15	.	once	TRBJ1-2	TRBV6-5	TGTGCCAGCAGTCCCGAATGGGGGGGCGCGAGAGGCTACACCTTC	CASSPEWGGARGYTF
16	TRBD1	.	TRBJ1-2	TRBV12-5	TGTGCTAGTGGTTTGGCATCCGGGACAGCTATTTATGGCTACACCTTC	CASGLASGTAIYGYTF
10	.	.	TRBJ1-1	TRBV30	TGTGCCGCTGCTGACACTGAAGCTTTCTTT	CAAADTEAFF
16	.	.	TRBJ2-3	TRBV5-8	TGTGCCAGCAGCCGGGACCGCCTGGGATATGCAGATACGCAGTATTTT	CASSRDRLGYADTQYF
15	TRBD1	.	TRBJ1-2	TRBV9	TGTGCCAGCTCGGGCTCCGAACAGGGGGCGAACGGCTACACCTTC	CASSGSEQGANGYTF
13	.	few	TRBJ1-2	TRBV2	TGTGCCAGCAGCGAGGACCGTAACTATGGCTACACCTTC	CASSEDRNYGYTF
14	TRBD1	.	TRBJ2-7	TRBV14	TGTGCCAGCAGCCACACCGGGACAGGGGGCTTTAGAGACTTC	CASSHTGTGGFRDF
15	.	.	TRBJ2-5	TRBV19	TGTGCCAGTAGTATGAGGCGGATGGGCCAAGAGACCCAGTACTTC	CASSMRRMGQETQYF
14	.	.	TRBJ2-7	TRBV4-3	TGCGCCAGCAGCCACGACATGGGCTCCTACGAGCAGTACTTC	CASSHDMGSYEQYF
11	.	.	TRBJ1-2	TRBV28	TGTGCCAGCAGTTTTCAGTTAGGCTACACCTTC	CASSFQLGYTF
18	TRBD1	.	TRBJ1-4	TRBV4-1	TGCGCCAGCAGCCAAGCTCGGGACAGGCCCTCAACTAATGAAAAACTGTTTTTT	CASSQARDRPSTNEKLFF
13	.	many	TRBJ1-2	TRBV5-4	TGTGCCAGCACGTCGGGGTCCGCCTATGGCTACACCTTC	CASTSGSAYGYTF
15	TRBD1	once	TRBJ2-7	TRBV5-4	TGTGCCAGCAGCTCCAGGACAGGGGGGGCCTACGAGCAGTACTTC	CASSSRTGGAYEQYF
15	TRBD2	.	TRBJ2-7	TRBV5-4	TGTGCCAGCAGCATGCCGGGACTACTCAGCTACGAGCAGTACTTC	CASSMPGLLSYEQYF
14	TRBD2	.	TRBJ2-7	TRBV18	TGTGCCAGCTCCGTAGCGGGAGGGCCTTACGAGCAGTACTTC	CASSVAGGPYEQYF